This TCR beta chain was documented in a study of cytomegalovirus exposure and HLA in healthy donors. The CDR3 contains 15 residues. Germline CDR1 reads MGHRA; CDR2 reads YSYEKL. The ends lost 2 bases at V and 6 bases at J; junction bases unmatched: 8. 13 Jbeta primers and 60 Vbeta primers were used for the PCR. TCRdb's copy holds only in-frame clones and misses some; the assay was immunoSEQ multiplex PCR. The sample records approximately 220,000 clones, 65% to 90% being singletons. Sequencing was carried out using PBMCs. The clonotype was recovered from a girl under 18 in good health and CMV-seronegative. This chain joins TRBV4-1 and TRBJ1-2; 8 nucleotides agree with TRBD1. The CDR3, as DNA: TGCGCCAGCAGCCAAACCCCGGACAGGGTGGATGGCTACACCTTC. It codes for CASSQTPDRVDGYTF.